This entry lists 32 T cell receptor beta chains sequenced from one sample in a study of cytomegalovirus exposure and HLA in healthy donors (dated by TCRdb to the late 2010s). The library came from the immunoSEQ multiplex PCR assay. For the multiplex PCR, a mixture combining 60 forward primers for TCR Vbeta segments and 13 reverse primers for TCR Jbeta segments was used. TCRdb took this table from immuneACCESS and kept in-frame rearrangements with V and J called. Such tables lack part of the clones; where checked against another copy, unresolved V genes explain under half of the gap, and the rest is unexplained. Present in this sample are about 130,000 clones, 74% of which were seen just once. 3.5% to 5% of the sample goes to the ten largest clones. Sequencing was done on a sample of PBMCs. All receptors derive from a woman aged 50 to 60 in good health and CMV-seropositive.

CDR3 protein: CASSEFPGQGYGYTF. The CDR3 nucleotides read TGTGCCAGCAGTGAATTTCCAGGACAGGGGTATGGCTACACCTTC. The chain recombines TRBV2 with TRBJ1-2, with 9 bases fitting TRBD1. With 2 bases clipped from V and 5 bases from J, the junction kept 6 bases outside the gene matches. Germline V CDR1 and CDR2: SNHLY, FYNNEI. The CDR3 runs to 15 residues.

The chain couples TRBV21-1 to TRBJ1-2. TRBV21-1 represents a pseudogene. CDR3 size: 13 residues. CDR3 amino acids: CASSKDRLRGYTF. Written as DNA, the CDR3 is TGTGCCAGCAGCAAGGATCGCCTGCGGGGCTACACCTTC.

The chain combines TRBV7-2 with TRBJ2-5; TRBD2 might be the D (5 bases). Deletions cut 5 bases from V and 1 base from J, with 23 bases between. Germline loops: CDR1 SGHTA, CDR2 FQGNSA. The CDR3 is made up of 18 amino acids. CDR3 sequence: CASSPRVRAQAFQETQYF. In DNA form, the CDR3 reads TGTGCCAGCAGCCCCCGCGTGAGGGCTCAAGCCTTCCAAGAGACCCAGTACTTC. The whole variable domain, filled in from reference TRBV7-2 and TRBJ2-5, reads GAGVSQSPSNKVTEKGKDVELRCDPISGHTALYWYRQSLGQGLEFLIYFQGNSAPDKSGLPSDRFSAERTGGSVSTLTIQRTQQEDSAVYLCASSPRVRAQAFQETQYFGPGTRLLVL.

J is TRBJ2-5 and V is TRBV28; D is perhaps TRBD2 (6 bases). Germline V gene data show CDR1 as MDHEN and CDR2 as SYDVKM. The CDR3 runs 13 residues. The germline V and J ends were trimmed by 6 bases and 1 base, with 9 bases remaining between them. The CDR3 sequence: CASRAGPQETQYF. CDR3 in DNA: TGTGCCAGCAGGGCGGGGCCCCAAGAGACCCAGTACTTC.

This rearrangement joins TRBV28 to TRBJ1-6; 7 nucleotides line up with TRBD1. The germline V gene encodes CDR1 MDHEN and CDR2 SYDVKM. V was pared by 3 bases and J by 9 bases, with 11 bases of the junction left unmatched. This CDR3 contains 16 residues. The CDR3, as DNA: TGTGCCAGCAGTTTTGCTCCGGGGACAGCGAGTTCACCCCTCCACTTT. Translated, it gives CASSFAPGTASSPLHF.

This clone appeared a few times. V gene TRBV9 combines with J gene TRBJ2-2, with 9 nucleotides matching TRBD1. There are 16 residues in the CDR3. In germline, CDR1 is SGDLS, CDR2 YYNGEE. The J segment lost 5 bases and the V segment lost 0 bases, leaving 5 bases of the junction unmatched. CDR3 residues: CASSVAGTGITGELFF. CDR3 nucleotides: TGTGCCAGCAGCGTAGCAGGGACAGGGATTACCGGGGAGCTGTTTTTT.

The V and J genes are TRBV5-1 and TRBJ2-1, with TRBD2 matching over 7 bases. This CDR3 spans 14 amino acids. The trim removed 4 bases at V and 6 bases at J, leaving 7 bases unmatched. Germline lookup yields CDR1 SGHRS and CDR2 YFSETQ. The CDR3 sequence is CASSGGEPSNEQFF. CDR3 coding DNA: TGCGCCAGCAGCGGGGGGGAACCCTCCAATGAGCAGTTCTTC.

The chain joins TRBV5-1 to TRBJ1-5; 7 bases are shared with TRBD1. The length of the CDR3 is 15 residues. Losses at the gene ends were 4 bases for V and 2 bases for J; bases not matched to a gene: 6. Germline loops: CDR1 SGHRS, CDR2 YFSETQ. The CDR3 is CASSADGTGNQPQHF. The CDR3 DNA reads TGCGCCAGCAGCGCGGATGGGACAGGCAATCAGCCCCAGCATTTT.

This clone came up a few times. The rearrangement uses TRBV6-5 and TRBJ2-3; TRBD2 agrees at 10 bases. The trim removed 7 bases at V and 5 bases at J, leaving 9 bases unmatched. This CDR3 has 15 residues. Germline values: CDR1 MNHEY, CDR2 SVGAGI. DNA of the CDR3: TGTGCCAGCATTCCAAGCGGGGGGGCCGGAGATACGCAGTATTTT. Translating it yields CASIPSGGAGDTQYF.

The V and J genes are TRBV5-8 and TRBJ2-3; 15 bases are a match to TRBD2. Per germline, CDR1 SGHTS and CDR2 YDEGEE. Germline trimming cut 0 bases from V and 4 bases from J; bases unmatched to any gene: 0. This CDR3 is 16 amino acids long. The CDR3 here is CASSLGTSGGADTQYF. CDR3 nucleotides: TGTGCCAGCAGCTTGGGGACTAGCGGGGGGGCAGATACGCAGTATTTT.

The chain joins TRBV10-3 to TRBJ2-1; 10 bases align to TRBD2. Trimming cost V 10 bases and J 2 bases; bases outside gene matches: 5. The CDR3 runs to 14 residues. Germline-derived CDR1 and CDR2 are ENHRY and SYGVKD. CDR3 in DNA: TGTGCCACTCGAAGCGGGGGGGCCTACAATGAGCAGTTCTTC. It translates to CATRSGGAYNEQFF.

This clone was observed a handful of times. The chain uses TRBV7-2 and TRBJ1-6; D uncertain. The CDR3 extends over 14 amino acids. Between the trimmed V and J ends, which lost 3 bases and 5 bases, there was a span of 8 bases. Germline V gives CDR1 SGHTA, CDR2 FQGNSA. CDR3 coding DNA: TGTGCCAGCAGCTTGACAAACGATAATTCACCCCTCCACTTT. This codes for CASSLTNDNSPLHF.

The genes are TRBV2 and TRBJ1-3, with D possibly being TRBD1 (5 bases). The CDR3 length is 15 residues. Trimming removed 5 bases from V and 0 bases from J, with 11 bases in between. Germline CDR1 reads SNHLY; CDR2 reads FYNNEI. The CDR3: CASSRDSLSGNTIYF. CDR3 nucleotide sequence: TGTGCCAGCAGTCGTGACAGCCTCTCTGGAAACACCATATATTTT. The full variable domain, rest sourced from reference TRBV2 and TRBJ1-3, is EPEVTQTPSHQVTQMGQEVILRCVPISNHLYFYWYRQILGQKVEFLVSFYNNEISEKSEIFDDQFSVERPDGSNFTLKIRSTKLEDSAMYFCASSRDSLSGNTIYFGEGSWLTVV.

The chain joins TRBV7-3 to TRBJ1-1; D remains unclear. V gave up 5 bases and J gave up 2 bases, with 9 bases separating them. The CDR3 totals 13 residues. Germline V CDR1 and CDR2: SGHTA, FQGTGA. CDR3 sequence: CASSRIPNTEAFF. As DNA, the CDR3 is TGTGCCAGCAGCCGTATTCCTAACACTGAAGCTTTCTTT.

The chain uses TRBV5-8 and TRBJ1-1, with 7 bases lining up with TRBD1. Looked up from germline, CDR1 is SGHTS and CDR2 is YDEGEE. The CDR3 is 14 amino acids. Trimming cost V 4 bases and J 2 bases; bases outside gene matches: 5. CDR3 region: CASSGGQFNTEAFF. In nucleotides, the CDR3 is TGTGCCAGCAGCGGGGGACAGTTTAACACTGAAGCTTTCTTT.

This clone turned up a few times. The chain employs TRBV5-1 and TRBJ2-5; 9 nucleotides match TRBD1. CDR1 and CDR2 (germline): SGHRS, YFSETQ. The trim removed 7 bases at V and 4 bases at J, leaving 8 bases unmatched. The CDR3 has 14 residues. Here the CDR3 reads CASGVQGALETQYF. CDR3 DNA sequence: TGCGCCAGCGGAGTACAGGGGGCTCTAGAGACCCAGTACTTC.

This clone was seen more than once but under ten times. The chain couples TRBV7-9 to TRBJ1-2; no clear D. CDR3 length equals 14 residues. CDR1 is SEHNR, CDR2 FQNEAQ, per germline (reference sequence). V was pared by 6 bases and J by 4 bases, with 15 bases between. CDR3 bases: TGTGCCAGCAGTCGCGGGGAACCCGCCTATGGCTACACCTTC. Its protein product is CASSRGEPAYGYTF.

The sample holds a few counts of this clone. The CDR3: CASSQVQDYGYTF. CDR3 in DNA: TGTGCCAGCAGCCAGGTCCAGGACTATGGCTACACCTTC. V and J are TRBV4-2 and TRBJ1-2; no clear D. The V gene's germline CDR1 is LGHNA and CDR2 YNFKEQ. CDR3 length equals 13 residues. Trimming left V 3 bases short and J 3 bases short, with 8 bases between.

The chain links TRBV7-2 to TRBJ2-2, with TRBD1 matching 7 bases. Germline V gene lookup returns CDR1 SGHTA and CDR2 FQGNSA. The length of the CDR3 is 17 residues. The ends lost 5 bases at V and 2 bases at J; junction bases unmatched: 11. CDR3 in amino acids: CASSQGKGTVNTGELFF. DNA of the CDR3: TGTGCCAGCAGCCAAGGAAAAGGGACAGTTAACACCGGGGAGCTGTTTTTT. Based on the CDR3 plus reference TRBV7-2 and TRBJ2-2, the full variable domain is GAGVSQSPSNKVTEKGKDVELRCDPISGHTALYWYRQSLGQGLEFLIYFQGNSAPDKSGLPSDRFSAERTGGSVSTLTIQRTQQEDSAVYLCASSQGKGTVNTGELFFGEGSRLTVL.

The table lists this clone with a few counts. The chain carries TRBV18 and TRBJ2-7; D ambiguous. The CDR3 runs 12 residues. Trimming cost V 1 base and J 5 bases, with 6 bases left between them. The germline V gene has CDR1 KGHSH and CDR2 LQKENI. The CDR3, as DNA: TGTGCCAGCTCACCACAGGAGAACGAGCAGTACTTC. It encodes CASSPQENEQYF.

CDR3 sequence reads: CASSVAPTGGYEQYF. Here the CDR3 DNA reads TGTGCCAGCAGCGTAGCTCCGACAGGGGGCTACGAGCAGTACTTC. The gene calls are TRBV9 and TRBJ2-7, with 9 nucleotides matching TRBD1. The germline CDR1 and CDR2 sequences are SGDLS and YYNGEE. Trimming cost V 0 bases and J 3 bases; bases outside gene matches: 4. The CDR3 sequence is 15 residues long.

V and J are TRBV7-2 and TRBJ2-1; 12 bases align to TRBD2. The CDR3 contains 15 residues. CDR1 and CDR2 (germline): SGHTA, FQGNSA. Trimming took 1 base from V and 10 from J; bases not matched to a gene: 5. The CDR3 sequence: CASSLVTSGGSEQFF. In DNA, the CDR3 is TGTGCCAGCAGCTTAGTAACTAGCGGGGGGAGCGAGCAGTTCTTC. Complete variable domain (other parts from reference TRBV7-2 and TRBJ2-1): GAGVSQSPSNKVTEKGKDVELRCDPISGHTALYWYRQSLGQGLEFLIYFQGNSAPDKSGLPSDRFSAERTGGSVSTLTIQRTQQEDSAVYLCASSLVTSGGSEQFFGPGTRLTVL.

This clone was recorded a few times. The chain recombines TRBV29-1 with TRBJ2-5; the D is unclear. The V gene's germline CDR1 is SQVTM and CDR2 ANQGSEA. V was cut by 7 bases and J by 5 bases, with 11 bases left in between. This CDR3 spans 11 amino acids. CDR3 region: CSDRHTETQYF. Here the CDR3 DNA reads TGCAGCGATCGACATACCGAGACCCAGTACTTC. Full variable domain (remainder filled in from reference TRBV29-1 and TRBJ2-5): SAVISQKPSRDICQRGTSLTIQCQVDSQVTMMFWYRQQPGQSLTLIATANQGSEATYESGFVIDKFPISRPNLTFSTLTVSNMSPEDSSIYLCSDRHTETQYFGPGTRLLVL.

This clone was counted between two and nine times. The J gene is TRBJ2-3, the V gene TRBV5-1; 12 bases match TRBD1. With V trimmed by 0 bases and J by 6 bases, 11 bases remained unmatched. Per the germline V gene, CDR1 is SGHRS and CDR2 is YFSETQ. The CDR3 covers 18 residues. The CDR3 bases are TGCGCCAGCAGCTTGGACATAATAAGGGACAGGGGGCGGGATACGCAGTATTTT. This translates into CASSLDIIRDRGRDTQYF.

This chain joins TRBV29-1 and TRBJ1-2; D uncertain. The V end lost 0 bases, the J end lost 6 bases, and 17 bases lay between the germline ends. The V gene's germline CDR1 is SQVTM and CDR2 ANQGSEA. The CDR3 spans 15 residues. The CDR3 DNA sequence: TGCAGCGTTGAAGACTCTAAGGGTCGGGAGGATGGCTACACCTTC. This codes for CSVEDSKGREDGYTF.

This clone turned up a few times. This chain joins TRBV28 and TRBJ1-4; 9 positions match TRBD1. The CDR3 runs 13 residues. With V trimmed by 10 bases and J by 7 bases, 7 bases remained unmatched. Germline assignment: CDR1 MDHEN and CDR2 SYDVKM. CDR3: CATQGTGPEKLFF. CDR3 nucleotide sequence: TGTGCCACCCAGGGGACAGGGCCTGAAAAACTGTTTTTT.

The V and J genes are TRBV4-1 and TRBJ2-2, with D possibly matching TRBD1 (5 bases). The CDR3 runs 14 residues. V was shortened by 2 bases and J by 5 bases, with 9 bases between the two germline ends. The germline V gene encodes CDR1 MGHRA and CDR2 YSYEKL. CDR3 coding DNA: TGCGCCAGCAGCCAACAGGGATGGACCGGGGAGCTGTTTTTT. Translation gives CASSQQGWTGELFF.

CDR3 nucleotides: TGTGCCAGCAGCGTAGTGGGCAGGGACACAGATACGCAGTATTTT. Its protein product is CASSVVGRDTDTQYF. V gene TRBV9 combines with J gene TRBJ2-3, with D perhaps TRBD1 (5 bases). V was cut by 0 bases and J by 2 bases, with 10 bases left in between. Germline V gene sequence: CDR1 SGDLS, CDR2 YYNGEE. This CDR3 spans 15 amino acids.

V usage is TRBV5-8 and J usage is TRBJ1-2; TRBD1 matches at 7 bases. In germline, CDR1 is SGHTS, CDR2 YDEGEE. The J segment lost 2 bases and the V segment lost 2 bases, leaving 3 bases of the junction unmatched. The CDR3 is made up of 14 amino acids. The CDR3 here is CASSLPGQNYGYTF. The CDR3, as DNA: TGTGCCAGCAGCTTACCGGGACAGAACTATGGCTACACCTTC.

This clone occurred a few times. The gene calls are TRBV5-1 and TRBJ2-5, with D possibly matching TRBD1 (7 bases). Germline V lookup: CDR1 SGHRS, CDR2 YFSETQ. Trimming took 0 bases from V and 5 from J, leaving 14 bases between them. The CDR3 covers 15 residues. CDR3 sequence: CASSLEGRGVETQYF. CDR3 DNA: TGCGCCAGCAGCTTGGAAGGCAGGGGGGTGGAGACCCAGTACTTC.

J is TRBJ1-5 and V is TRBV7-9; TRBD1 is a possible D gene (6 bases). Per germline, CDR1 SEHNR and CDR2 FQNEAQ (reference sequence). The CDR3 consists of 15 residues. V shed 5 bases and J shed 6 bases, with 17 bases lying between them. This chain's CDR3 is CASSPGGGGGQPQHF. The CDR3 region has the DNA TGTGCCAGCAGCCCCGGGGGGGGCGGGGGTCAGCCCCAGCATTTT.

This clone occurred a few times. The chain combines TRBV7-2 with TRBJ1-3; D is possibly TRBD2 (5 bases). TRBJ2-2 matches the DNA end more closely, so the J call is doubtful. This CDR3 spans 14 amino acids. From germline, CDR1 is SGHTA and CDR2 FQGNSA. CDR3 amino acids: CASSPLRVTGELFF. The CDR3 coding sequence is TGTGCCAGCAGTCCTTTGAGGGTTACCGGGGAGCTGTTTTTT.